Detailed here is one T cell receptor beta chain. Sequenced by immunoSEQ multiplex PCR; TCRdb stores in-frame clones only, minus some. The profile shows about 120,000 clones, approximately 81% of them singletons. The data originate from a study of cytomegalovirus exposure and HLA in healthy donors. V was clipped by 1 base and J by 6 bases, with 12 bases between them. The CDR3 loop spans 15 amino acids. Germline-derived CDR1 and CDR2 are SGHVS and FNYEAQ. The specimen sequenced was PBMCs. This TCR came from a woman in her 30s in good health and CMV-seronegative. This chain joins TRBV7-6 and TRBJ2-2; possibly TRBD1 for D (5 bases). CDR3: CASSLGYQGSGELFF. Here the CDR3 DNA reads TGTGCCAGCAGCTTAGGGTATCAGGGTTCCGGGGAGCTGTTTTTT.